These T cell receptor beta chains were read from a single sample in a study of blood T cell repertoires in COVID-19. Generated by immunoSEQ multiplex PCR, the TCRdb table keeps only in-frame clones and is missing some. The data show 350,000 to 450,000 clones, more than 80% seen once. Input material: peripheral blood. The source of these receptors is a man aged 35-49 years with acute or convalescent COVID-19. Each CDR3 is given with its conserved first and last residue. A D gene is named only where the DNA matches it firmly. Clone size is not always given. Where it is, it says once, few, many or a class for expanded clones.

D: TRBD1; size: few; J: TRBJ1-5; V: TRBV19; DNA: TGTGCCAGTAGTTCGGACAGGTGGAAAGCCCAGCATTTT; CDR3: CASSSDRWKAQHF
D: .; size: .; J: TRBJ1-1; V: TRBV28; DNA: TGTGCCAGCAGTACCCTCCCTACCCCGAACACTGAAGCTTTCTTT; CDR3: CASSTLPTPNTEAFF
D: .; size: .; J: TRBJ1-5; V: TRBV11-3; DNA: TGTGCCAGCAGCTTAGTTTACTCAGGGCGCTATAGCAATCAGCCCCAGCATTTT; CDR3: CASSLVYSGRYSNQPQHF
D: TRBD2; size: .; J: TRBJ2-5; V: TRBV3-1/TRBV3-2; DNA: TGTGCCAGCAGCCGGCGGGGGGAGACCCAGTACTTC; CDR3: CASSRRGETQYF
D: .; size: .; J: TRBJ1-4; V: TRBV5-1; DNA: TGCGCCAGCAGCTTTTCTAAGGGGGCAACTAATGAAAAACTGTTTTTT; CDR3: CASSFSKGATNEKLFF
D: .; size: .; J: TRBJ2-5; V: TRBV11-3; DNA: TGTGCCAGCAGCCCCGGACACTCCGAAGAGACCCAGTACTTC; CDR3: CASSPGHSEETQYF
D: TRBD2; size: .; J: TRBJ2-2; V: TRBV9; DNA: TGTGCCACCGGGCCGGGACTAGTGAGCACCGGGGAGCTGTTTTTT; CDR3: CATGPGLVSTGELFF
D: .; size: .; J: TRBJ1-1; V: TRBV27; DNA: TGTGCCAGCAGTTCAGATTACCGGGACAATACTGAAGCTTTCTTT; CDR3: CASSSDYRDNTEAFF
D: .; size: .; J: TRBJ1-6; V: TRBV6-5; DNA: TGTGCCAGCAGGGAGTCAGGGTATTCACCCCTCCACTTT; CDR3: CASRESGYSPLHF
D: TRBD2; size: .; J: TRBJ2-3; V: TRBV6-4; DNA: TGTGCCAGCAGTGAAGCTAGCGGGGGTCGGGATACGCAGTATTTT; CDR3: CASSEASGGRDTQYF
D: TRBD1; size: .; J: TRBJ2-2; V: TRBV5-4; DNA: TGTGCCAGCAGATCGATGACAGGGGGACAAACCGGGGAGCTGTTTTTT; CDR3: CASRSMTGGQTGELFF
D: TRBD2; size: .; J: TRBJ2-1; V: TRBV7-9; DNA: TGTGCCAGCAGCTTAAGCGGGGCCTCCTACAATGAGCAGTTCTTC; CDR3: CASSLSGASYNEQFF
D: .; size: .; J: TRBJ2-7; V: TRBV30; DNA: TGTGCCTGGACGGTAAGCTCCTACGAGCAGTACTTC; CDR3: CAWTVSSYEQYF
D: .; size: .; J: TRBJ2-5; V: TRBV21-1; DNA: TGTGCCAGCAGCAAAGGTTCTGCTAGACTTATTCAAGAGACCCAGTACTTC; CDR3: CASSKGSARLIQETQYF
D: TRBD2; size: .; J: TRBJ2-3; V: TRBV13; DNA: TGTGCCAGCAGCTTCAGCGGGACTAGGAGCACAGATACGCAGTATTTT; CDR3: CASSFSGTRSTDTQYF
D: TRBD1; size: .; J: TRBJ2-1; V: TRBV19; DNA: TGTGCCAGTCGACAGGGCTACAATGAGCAGTTCTTC; CDR3: CASRQGYNEQFF
D: .; size: .; J: TRBJ2-2; V: TRBV4-1; DNA: TGCGCCAGCAGCCAAGTTATCGCCACGGCCGGGGAGCTGTTTTTT; CDR3: CASSQVIATAGELFF
D: TRBD1; size: .; J: TRBJ1-2; V: TRBV5-6; DNA: TGTGCCAGCAGCTCCCCCGGGGCCTGGGACAGGGTGAGTTATGGCTACACCTTC; CDR3: CASSSPGAWDRVSYGYTF
D: .; size: .; J: TRBJ2-1; V: TRBV14; DNA: TGTGCCAGCAGCCAAGGCGTAGAAATAAGGCCCGAGAGGAATGAGCAGTTCTTC; CDR3: CASSQGVEIRPERNEQFF
D: .; size: .; J: TRBJ1-1; V: TRBV12-3/TRBV12-4; DNA: TGTGCCAGCATCAGGGTAAGCGACACTGAAGCTTTCTTT; CDR3: CASIRVSDTEAFF
D: TRBD2; size: .; J: TRBJ2-3; V: TRBV9; DNA: TGTGCCAGCAGCCCGCGGGGGGGCACAGATACGCAGTATTTT; CDR3: CASSPRGGTDTQYF
D: .; size: .; J: TRBJ2-1; V: TRBV10-1; DNA: TGCGCCAGCAGCGGGGGACGGAACTCCTACAATGAGCAGTTCTTC; CDR3: CASSGGRNSYNEQFF
D: .; size: .; J: TRBJ1-3; V: TRBV2; DNA: TGTGCCAGCATTCTACAGGGTGCAGGAAACACCATATATTTT; CDR3: CASILQGAGNTIYF
D: .; size: .; J: TRBJ1-6; V: TRBV27; DNA: TGTGCCAGCAGTTTCTTTAATTCACCCCTCCACTTT; CDR3: CASSFFNSPLHF
D: .; size: .; J: TRBJ1-2; V: TRBV7-2; DNA: TGTGCCAGCAGTCAAACACAGGGAGTCGGGGGCTACACCTTC; CDR3: CASSQTQGVGGYTF
D: TRBD1; size: .; J: TRBJ1-1; V: TRBV19; DNA: TGTGCCAGTAGGTGGTTGACAGGGAATCGTGCAAGGGCTTTCTTT; CDR3: CASRWLTGNRARAFF
D: .; size: .; J: TRBJ1-2; V: TRBV3-1/TRBV3-2; DNA: TGTGCCAGCAGCCAATCAGGGGGCTACACCTTC; CDR3: CASSQSGGYTF
D: .; size: .; J: TRBJ2-3; V: TRBV28; DNA: TGTGCCAGCAGCCATGGGGCCAAGGACACAGATACGCAGTATTTT; CDR3: CASSHGAKDTDTQYF
D: TRBD1; size: .; J: TRBJ2-7; V: TRBV7-2; DNA: TGTGCCAGCAGCTTACCGGGACAGGGGGCCTACGAGCAGTACTTC; CDR3: CASSLPGQGAYEQYF
D: .; size: once; J: TRBJ1-4; V: TRBV2; DNA: TGTGCCAGTAATTCGGATGCGGCTAATGAAAAACTGTTTTTT; CDR3: CASNSDAANEKLFF
D: .; size: .; J: TRBJ2-5; V: TRBV30; DNA: TGTGCCTGGAGGGACTACCAAGAGACCCAGTACTTC; CDR3: CAWRDYQETQYF
D: TRBD2; size: .; J: TRBJ2-5; V: TRBV19; DNA: TGTGCCAGTAGTCGGACTGGACTAGCGGTTTCGGGTGAGACCCAGTACTTC; CDR3: CASSRTGLAVSGETQYF
D: TRBD1; size: .; J: TRBJ1-2; V: TRBV6-6; DNA: TGTGCCAGCAGTACCCGACAGGGGGCAGGCTACACCTTC; CDR3: CASSTRQGAGYTF
D: .; size: .; J: TRBJ2-2; V: TRBV6-2/TRBV6-3; DNA: TGTGCCAGCAGTTATTTAGGGGAAACAGCGAACACCGGGGAGCTGTTTTTT; CDR3: CASSYLGETANTGELFF
D: .; size: .; J: TRBJ2-4; V: TRBV27; DNA: TGTGCCAGCAGTTACCAGGGTCCATACATTGCCAAAAACATTCAGTACTTC; CDR3: CASSYQGPYIAKNIQYF
D: TRBD1; size: once; J: TRBJ1-2; V: TRBV30; DNA: TGTGCCTGGAGTGTCTCCGGGACAGGGGGCAGCTATGGCTACACCTTC; CDR3: CAWSVSGTGGSYGYTF
D: TRBD1; size: .; J: TRBJ1-2; V: TRBV7-6; DNA: TGTGCCAGCAGCCCTAGTCCCGGGACAGTCCCGGGCGACTTC; CDR3: CASSPSPGTVPGDF